This TCR beta chain was recovered during a study of blood T cell repertoires in COVID-19. Clones were read by immunoSEQ multiplex PCR, and TCRdb kept only the in-frame ones, dropping some. There are 210,000 or so clones in the sample; around 85% occur only once, and roughly 4.9% lies in the top ten. The table lists this clone with a few counts. The germline V and J ends were trimmed by 6 bases and 10 bases, with 13 bases remaining between them. The CDR3 runs to 13 residues. Per the germline V gene, CDR1 is MDHEN and CDR2 is SYDVKM. The chain carries TRBV28 and TRBJ1-6, with a tentative D call TRBD1 (5 bases). The sample consisted of peripheral blood. The receptor comes from a human donor in a cohort sampled during active COVID-19. CDR3 DNA sequence: TGTGCCAGCAGAAGGCAGGGTGGATCACCCCTCCACTTT. Protein: CASRRQGGSPLHF.